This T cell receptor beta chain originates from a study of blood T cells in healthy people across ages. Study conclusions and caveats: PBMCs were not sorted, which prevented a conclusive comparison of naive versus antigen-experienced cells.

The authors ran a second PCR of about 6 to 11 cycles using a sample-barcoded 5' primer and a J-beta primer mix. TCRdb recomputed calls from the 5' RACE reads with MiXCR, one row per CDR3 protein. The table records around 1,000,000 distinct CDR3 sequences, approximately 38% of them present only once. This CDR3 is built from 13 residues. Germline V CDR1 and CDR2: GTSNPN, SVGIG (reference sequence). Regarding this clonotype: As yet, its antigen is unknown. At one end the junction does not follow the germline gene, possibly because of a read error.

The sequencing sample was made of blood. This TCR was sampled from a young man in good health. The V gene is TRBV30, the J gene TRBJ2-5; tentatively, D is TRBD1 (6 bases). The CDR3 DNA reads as TGTGCCCGGAGTCCCGGACAGCCAGAGACCCAGTACTTC. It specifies CARSPGQPETQYF.